The rows below give T cell receptor beta chains drawn from one sample of a study of T cells after posttransplantation cyclophosphamide. The protocol was immunoSEQ multiplex PCR, while the TCRdb copy is restricted to in-frame clones and leaves out a portion. The data hold more than 60,000 clones, with around 93% observed a single time. Sequencing was done on a sample of PBMCs. These receptors were collected from a woman in her twenties or thirties in good health and a related stem cell transplant donor. Each CDR3 is given with its conserved first and last residue. D genes are given only for firm matches. Rows give clone size only sometimes, using once, few, many, or a class for an expanded clone.

d_call	j_call	cdr3_length	v_call	clone_size	cdr3_aa	cdr3_nt
TRBD1	TRBJ1-2	14	TRBV9	.	CASSNRGQGYGYTF	TGTGCCAGCAGTAACAGGGGGCAGGGCTATGGCTACACCTTC
TRBD1	TRBJ2-1	15	TRBV5-4	.	CASSSRSDRALEQFF	TGTGCCAGCTCCTCAAGATCGGACAGGGCATTGGAGCAGTTCTTC
.	TRBJ2-7	15	TRBV15	.	CATSGGEAGLVEQYF	TGTGCCACCAGCGGGGGAGAGGCTGGTTTGGTCGAGCAGTACTTC
.	TRBJ1-5	14	TRBV19	.	CASSIRQDNQPQHF	TGTGCCAGTAGTATACGGCAAGACAATCAGCCCCAGCATTTT
.	TRBJ1-3	16	TRBV6-6	.	CASSYKNRRGGNTIYF	TGTGCCAGCAGTTACAAGAACAGGCGGGGAGGAAACACCATATATTTT
.	TRBJ1-4	14	TRBV6-6	once	CASTLTATNEKLFF	TGTGCCAGCACCCTGACAGCAACTAATGAAAAACTGTTTTTT
.	TRBJ2-4	18	TRBV2	.	CASSEALPTELAKNIQYF	TGTGCCAGCAGTGAAGCGCTTCCTACAGAATTAGCCAAAAACATTCAGTACTTC
.	TRBJ1-6	14	TRBV7-2	once	CASSLGGGASPLHF	TGTGCCAGCAGCTTAGGTGGAGGGGCCTCACCCCTCCACTTT
.	TRBJ1-1	13	TRBV5-6	.	CASSRLLGTEAFF	TGTGCCAGCAGCCGGTTGTTGGGCACTGAAGCTTTCTTT
TRBD1	TRBJ1-3	15	TRBV11-2	.	CASSPRTGLRNTIYF	TGTGCCAGCAGCCCCCGGACAGGCTTAAGAAACACCATATATTTT
.	TRBJ2-3	12	TRBV7-3	once	CASSSLGDTQYF	TGTGCCAGCAGCTCACTAGGAGATACGCAGTATTTT
TRBD2	TRBJ2-7	14	TRBV7-9	.	CASSSSGGSGEQYF	TGTGCCAGCAGCTCCAGCGGGGGTTCCGGCGAGCAGTACTTC
.	TRBJ1-1	14	TRBV7-9	.	CASSFPRGNTEAFF	TGTGCCAGCAGCTTCCCCCGGGGGAACACTGAAGCTTTCTTT
.	TRBJ1-6	15	TRBV28	.	CASSLSDGINSPLHF	TGTGCCAGCAGTTTATCGGACGGAATTAATTCACCCCTCCACTTT
.	TRBJ2-7	15	TRBV11-2	.	CASSLADGRAYEQYF	TGTGCCAGCAGCTTAGCCGACGGAAGGGCCTACGAGCAGTACTTC
.	TRBJ1-3	14	TRBV10-3	.	CAISESFIGNTIYF	TGTGCCATCAGTGAGTCATTTATCGGAAACACCATATATTTT
.	TRBJ2-6	16	TRBV28	once	CATKGQRASGANVLTF	TGTGCCACCAAAGGACAGAGGGCTTCGGGAGCCAACGTCCTGACTTTC
TRBD1	TRBJ1-2	13	TRBV2	.	CASREDRGFGYTF	TGTGCCAGCAGAGAGGACAGGGGGTTTGGCTACACCTTC
TRBD1	TRBJ1-3	16	TRBV6-6	once	CASRRTGGYSGNTIYF	TGTGCCAGCAGGCGAACAGGGGGGTACTCTGGAAACACCATATATTTT
TRBD1	TRBJ1-6	15	TRBV10-3	.	CAIRARDRVDSPLHF	TGTGCCATCAGGGCGAGGGACAGGGTAGATTCACCCCTCCACTTT
.	TRBJ1-2	9	TRBV29-1	.	CSVDRDYTF	TGCAGCGTTGATCGGGACTACACCTTC
TRBD2	TRBJ2-3	16	TRBV5-1	.	CASSERLADSTDTQYF	TGCGCCAGCAGCGAAAGACTAGCGGATAGCACAGATACGCAGTATTTT
TRBD2	TRBJ2-7	15	TRBV5-6	.	CASSSLGGGNYEQYF	TGTGCCAGCAGCTCCCTGGGGGGGGGAAACTACGAGCAGTACTTC
TRBD2	TRBJ2-1	14	TRBV10-1	.	CASSESAGDNEQFF	TGCGCCAGCAGTGAATCAGCGGGAGACAATGAGCAGTTCTTC
.	TRBJ2-4	13	TRBV27	.	CASSSLAKNIQYF	TGTGCCAGCAGTTCCCTAGCCAAAAACATTCAGTACTTC
.	TRBJ1-2	16	TRBV18	.	CASSNDQASIGYGYTF	TGTGCCAGCTCAAACGATCAGGCGAGCATCGGCTATGGCTACACCTTC
.	TRBJ2-1	13	TRBV28	.	CATHRASYNEQFF	TGTGCCACACACAGGGCTTCCTACAATGAGCAGTTCTTC
.	TRBJ2-2	16	TRBV5-1	.	CASSWGELTNTGELFF	TGCGCCAGCAGCTGGGGCGAGCTGACGAACACCGGGGAGCTGTTTTTT
.	TRBJ1-3	14	TRBV5-6	few	CASSLPASGNTIYF	TGTGCCAGCAGCTTGCCGGCCTCTGGAAACACCATATATTTT
.	TRBJ1-2	17	TRBV9	.	CASSVGGVKGINYGYTF	TGTGCCAGCAGCGTAGGAGGTGTAAAGGGGATAAACTATGGCTACACCTTC
TRBD2	TRBJ2-1	14	TRBV27	.	CASSPGLGGGGQFF	TGTGCCAGCAGTCCTGGACTAGGAGGTGGTGGGCAGTTCTTC
TRBD1	TRBJ2-7	14	TRBV27	.	CASSKRTGSYEQYF	TGTGCCAGCAGTAAACGGACAGGCTCCTACGAGCAGTACTTC
.	TRBJ1-2	15	TRBV4-3	.	CASSQEVQVMYGYTF	TGCGCCAGCAGCCAAGAGGTCCAGGTGATGTATGGCTACACCTTC
.	TRBJ1-2	14	TRBV15	.	CATSRGQVDYGYTF	TGTGCCACCAGCAGAGGTCAGGTAGACTATGGCTACACCTTC
.	TRBJ1-1	15	TRBV9	.	CASSVAYRKNTEAFF	TGTGCCAGCAGCGTAGCTTATAGGAAAAACACTGAAGCTTTCTTT
TRBD1	TRBJ1-6	14	TRBV5-6	.	CASSRQGELSPLHF	TGTGCCAGCAGCCGACAGGGAGAACTTTCACCCCTCCACTTT
.	TRBJ1-2	15	TRBV4-3	.	CASSQDRAGLLGYTF	TGCGCCAGCAGCCAAGATCGGGCAGGGCTCTTGGGCTACACCTTC
.	TRBJ1-5	15	TRBV19	.	CASSSGEVGGQPQHF	TGTGCCAGTAGCTCAGGGGAGGTGGGAGGACAGCCCCAGCATTTT
.	TRBJ2-5	14	TRBV25-1	.	CASSARGLQETQYF	TGTGCCAGCAGCGCTAGGGGTTTACAAGAGACCCAGTACTTC
.	TRBJ2-5	14	TRBV4-3	.	CASSQEGRAETQYF	TGCGCCAGCAGCCAAGAGGGCAGGGCAGAGACCCAGTACTTC
.	TRBJ2-3	16	TRBV6-1	once	CASSEGRGLGTDTQYF	TGTGCCAGCAGTGAAGGCAGGGGATTGGGCACAGATACGCAGTATTTT
.	TRBJ2-7	14	TRBV28	.	CASSSGQNTYEQYF	TGTGCCAGCAGTTCCGGACAGAATACCTACGAGCAGTACTTC
.	TRBJ1-1	13	TRBV6-6	.	CASSYSLNTEAFF	TGTGCCAGCAGTTACTCTCTGAACACTGAAGCTTTCTTT
TRBD1	TRBJ1-5	14	TRBV30	.	CACSPGQGDQPQHF	TGTGCCTGCTCCCCGGGACAGGGGGATCAGCCCCAGCATTTT
.	TRBJ2-2	16	TRBV7-7	.	CASSHHGGLDTGELFF	TGTGCCAGCAGCCACCACGGGGGTTTGGACACCGGGGAGCTGTTTTTT
TRBD1	TRBJ1-5	17	TRBV30	few	CAWSASRDRYSNQPQHF	TGTGCCTGGAGTGCATCCCGGGACAGGTATAGCAATCAGCCCCAGCATTTT
.	TRBJ1-2	13	TRBV4-3	.	CASSQAQSYGYTF	TGCGCCAGCAGCCAAGCTCAAAGCTATGGCTACACCTTC
TRBD1	TRBJ1-6	14	TRBV28	.	CASSRRTGYSPLHF	TGTGCCAGCAGTCGAAGGACAGGGTACTCACCCCTCCACTTT
.	TRBJ2-5	18	TRBV4-1	.	CASSQPRLVRGPQETQYF	TGCGCCAGCAGCCAACCACGACTAGTGAGGGGCCCCCAAGAGACCCAGTACTTC
.	TRBJ2-5	15	TRBV27	few	CASSLEGAVDETQYF	TGTGCCAGCAGTTTGGAGGGGGCCGTCGATGAGACCCAGTACTTC
.	TRBJ2-5	13	TRBV7-3	.	CASSWDIQETQYF	TGTGCCAGCAGTTGGGACATCCAAGAGACCCAGTACTTC
.	TRBJ2-3	14	TRBV6-4	few	CASSELHSTDTQYF	TGTGCCAGCAGTGAACTACACTCCACAGATACGCAGTATTTT
TRBD2	TRBJ2-3	16	TRBV11-2	.	CASSDLSGLHPDTQYF	TGTGCCAGCAGCGACCTATCGGGACTACACCCAGATACGCAGTATTTT